Listed below are T cell receptor beta chains from one sample, sequenced in a study of CD8 T cells in Susac syndrome. TCRdb redid the calling of the immunoSEQ multiplex PCR reads with MiXCR, one entry per CDR3 protein. The sample lists 150,000 or so distinct CDR3 sequences; approximately 95% were seen once. Sample: CD4+ T cells from PBMCs. The receptor source for this set is a human donor with Susac syndrome. Both conserved end residues are trimmed from each CDR3. Each record gives: clone size, J gene, V gene, CDR3 protein. The listing skips clone size in some rows; elsewhere it reads once, few, many or a size class.

>.|TRBJ2-3|TRBV5-5
ASSSDSRTQY
>.|TRBJ1-3|TRBV7-9
ASSLQASGNTIY
>.|TRBJ1-5|TRBV2
AVGGNQPQH
>.|TRBJ1-5|TRBV23-1
ASSQSSSAQPQH
>.|TRBJ2-1|TRBV4-3
ASSQVRGLAGASSYNEQF
>.|TRBJ2-7|TRBV3-1
ASSRRGTYEQY
>.|TRBJ2-1|TRBV7-2
ASRRWRGGSTEQYNEQF
>once|TRBJ1-5|TRBV6-8
ASRPGQNYSNQPQH
>.|TRBJ1-4|TRBV25-1
ASSEWGDEKLF
>.|TRBJ2-1|TRBV5-6
ASSLAILTASYNEQF
>.|TRBJ1-2|TRBV12-3/TRBV12-4
ASSSRTVNSGYT
>.|TRBJ1-3|TRBV4-2
ASSQDAGNTIY
>.|TRBJ2-3|TRBV3-1
ASSPGEADTQY
>.|TRBJ2-5|TRBV28
ASRPGTLETQY
>.|TRBJ1-1|TRBV3-1
ASSQASSAAAF
>.|TRBJ2-7|TRBV5-1
ASSLGQSSYEQY
>.|TRBJ2-3|TRBV4-1
ASSQDRRHTQY
>.|TRBJ1-4|TRBV25-1
ASSEGVAGYNEKLF
>.|TRBJ2-6|TRBV6-5
ASSYSRPGRPGANVLT
>.|TRBJ2-7|TRBV30
AGQGDSYEQY
>.|TRBJ2-3|TRBV12-3/TRBV12-4
ASRLGHGTDTQY
>.|TRBJ2-3|TRBV7-3
ASSGTGRTDTQY
>.|TRBJ2-7|TRBV12-3/TRBV12-4
ASSFYDGPYEQY
>.|TRBJ2-3|TRBV29-1
SVEDGGDTQY
>.|TRBJ1-2|TRBV20-1
SARADRLGYGYT
>.|TRBJ1-6|TRBV2
ASSVEVSPLH
>.|TRBJ2-2|TRBV25-1
ASSEVGGLAGELF
>.|TRBJ2-3|TRBV9
ASKRGSGGAPDTQY
>.|TRBJ2-1|TRBV5-1
ASSTASGSTYNEQF
>.|TRBJ1-2|TRBV30
AWQGQRGGYT